The present entry profiles one T cell receptor beta chain with its context. Antigen: not known. CDR1 SGDLS and CDR2 YYNGEE come from the germline V gene. This CDR3 has 15 amino acids. V gave up 2 bases and J gave up 4 bases, with 12 bases separating them. TCRdb reprocessed the 5' RACE reads via MiXCR and lists one record per CDR3 protein. The sample contains about 220,000 distinct CDR3 sequences, 6% to 8% of which appear only once. These data come from a study of CD8 T cells in ankylosing spondylitis. Study findings and constraints: Made up of eight highly homologous variants, a TCR beta motif appeared characteristic of ankylosing spondylitis blood.

Sequences were obtained from blood, either unsorted or a sorted T cell fraction (not recorded which). The origin of this receptor is a male donor with ankylosing spondylitis. The chain recombines TRBV9 with TRBJ2-2; TRBD2 might be the D (6 bases). CDR3: CASSVGGRGTGELFF. DNA for the CDR3: TGTGCCAGCAGCGTCGGTGGGCGGGGCACCGGGGAGCTGTTTTTT.